This TCR beta chain came from a study of graft-versus-host responses after intestinal transplantation. V shed 8 bases and J shed 1 base, with 11 bases lying between them. The CDR3 is made up of 13 amino acids. Germline V CDR1 and CDR2: MNHNS, SASEGT. Findings and limits, study-wide: An association linked early post-transplant HvG declines with peak circulating GvH clone levels.

In regard to this clone: Its matching antigen is unknown.

Assay used: immunoSEQ multiplex PCR; TCRdb lists only in-frame clones, some missing. The data contain around 100,000 clones, roughly 87% of them singletons. The material sequenced was unstimulated CD4+ T cells sorted from spleen or lymph node cells, taken before transplant. The TCR sequence derives from a human donor who was the organ donor for an intestinal transplant. The chain has TRBV6-1 and TRBJ1-1; TRBD1 is a possible D gene (6 bases). The CDR3 bases are TGTGCCAGCGTCGACAGGACGAACACTGAAGCTTTCTTT. Translation gives CASVDRTNTEAFF.